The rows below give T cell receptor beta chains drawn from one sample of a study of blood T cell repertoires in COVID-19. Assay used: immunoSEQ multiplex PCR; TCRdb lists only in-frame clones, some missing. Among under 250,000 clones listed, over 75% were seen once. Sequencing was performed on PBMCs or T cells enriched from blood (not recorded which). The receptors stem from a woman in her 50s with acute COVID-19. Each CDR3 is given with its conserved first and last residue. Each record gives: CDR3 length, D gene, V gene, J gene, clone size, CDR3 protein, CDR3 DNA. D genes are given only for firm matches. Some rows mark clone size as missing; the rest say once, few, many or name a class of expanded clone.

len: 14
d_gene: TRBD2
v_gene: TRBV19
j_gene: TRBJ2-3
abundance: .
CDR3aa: CASSVTGDYDTQYF
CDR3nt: TGTGCCAGTAGCGTAACCGGGGACTACGATACGCAGTATTTT

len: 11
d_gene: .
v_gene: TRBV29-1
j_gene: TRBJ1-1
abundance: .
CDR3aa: CSVEETVEAFF
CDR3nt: TGCAGCGTTGAGGAGACAGTTGAAGCTTTCTTT

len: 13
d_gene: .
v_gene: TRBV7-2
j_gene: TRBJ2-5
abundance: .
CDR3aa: CASSRQDVETQYF
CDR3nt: TGTGCCAGCAGCCGGCAGGATGTGGAGACCCAGTACTTC

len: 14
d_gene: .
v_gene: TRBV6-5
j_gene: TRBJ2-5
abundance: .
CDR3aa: CASSYYGREGTQYF
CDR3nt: TGTGCCAGCAGTTACTATGGAAGAGAGGGGACCCAGTACTTC

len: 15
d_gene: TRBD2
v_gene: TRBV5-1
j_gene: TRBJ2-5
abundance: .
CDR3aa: CASSLERGAQETQYF
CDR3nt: TGCGCCAGCAGCTTGGAGCGGGGGGCCCAAGAGACCCAGTACTTC

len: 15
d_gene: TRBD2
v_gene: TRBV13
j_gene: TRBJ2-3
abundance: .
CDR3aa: CASSLRLAGPDTQYF
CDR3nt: TGTGCCAGCAGCTTACGCCTAGCGGGACCAGATACGCAGTATTTT

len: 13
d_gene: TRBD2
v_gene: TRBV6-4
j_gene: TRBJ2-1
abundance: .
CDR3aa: CASSEKAGGEQFF
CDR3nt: TGTGCCAGCAGTGAAAAAGCGGGGGGGGAGCAGTTCTTC

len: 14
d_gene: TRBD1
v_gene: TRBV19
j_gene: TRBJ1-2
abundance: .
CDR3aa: CASSAGDRAEGYTF
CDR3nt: TGTGCCAGTAGTGCGGGGGACAGGGCTGAGGGCTACACCTTC

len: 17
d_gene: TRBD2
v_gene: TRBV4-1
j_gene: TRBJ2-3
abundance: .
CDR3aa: CASSQSPPAGFTDTQYF
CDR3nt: TGCGCCAGCAGCCAATCCCCTCCAGCGGGGTTCACAGATACGCAGTATTTT

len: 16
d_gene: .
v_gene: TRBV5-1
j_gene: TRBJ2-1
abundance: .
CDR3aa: CASSLETGIAYNEQFF
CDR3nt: TGCGCCAGCAGCTTGGAGACGGGTATTGCCTACAATGAGCAGTTCTTC

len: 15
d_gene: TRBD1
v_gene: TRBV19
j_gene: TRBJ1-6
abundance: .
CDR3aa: CASSPITGVNSPLHF
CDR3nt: TGTGCCAGTAGTCCTATCACAGGGGTTAATTCACCCCTCCACTTT

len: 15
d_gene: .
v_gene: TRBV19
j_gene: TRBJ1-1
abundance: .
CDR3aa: CASSIPKPRGTEAFF
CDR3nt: TGTGCCAGTAGTATTCCCAAACCCCGGGGCACTGAAGCTTTCTTT

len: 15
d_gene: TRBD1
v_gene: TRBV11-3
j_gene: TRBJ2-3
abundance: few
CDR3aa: CASSPGTGSTDTQYF
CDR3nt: TGTGCCAGCAGCCCGGGGACAGGGAGCACAGATACGCAGTATTTT

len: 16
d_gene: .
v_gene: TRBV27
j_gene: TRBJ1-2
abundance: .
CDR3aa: CASSPQRTGQNYGYTF
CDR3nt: TGTGCCAGCAGCCCGCAACGAACCGGACAGAACTATGGCTACACCTTC

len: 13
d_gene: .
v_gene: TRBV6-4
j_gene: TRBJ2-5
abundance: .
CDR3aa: CASSDRVGETQYF
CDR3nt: TGTGCCAGCAGTGATCGGGTTGGAGAGACCCAGTACTTC

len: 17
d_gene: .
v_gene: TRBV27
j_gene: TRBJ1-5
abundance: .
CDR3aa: CASSPWRGQGYDQPQHF
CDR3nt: TGTGCCAGCAGTCCCTGGCGGGGGCAGGGTTACGATCAGCCCCAGCATTTT

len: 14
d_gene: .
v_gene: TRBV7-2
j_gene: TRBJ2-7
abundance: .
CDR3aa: CASSLEQTIYEQYF
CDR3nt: TGTGCCAGTAGCTTAGAACAGACAATCTACGAGCAGTACTTC

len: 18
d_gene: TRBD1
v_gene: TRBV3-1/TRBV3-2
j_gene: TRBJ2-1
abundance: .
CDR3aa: CASSPEVDRVSSYNEQFF
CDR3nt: TGTGCCAGCAGCCCTGAGGTGGACAGGGTAAGCTCCTACAATGAGCAGTTCTTC

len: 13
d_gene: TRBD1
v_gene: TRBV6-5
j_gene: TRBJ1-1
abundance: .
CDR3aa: CASSQGASPEAFF
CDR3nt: TGTGCCAGCAGCCAGGGGGCCAGTCCTGAAGCTTTCTTT

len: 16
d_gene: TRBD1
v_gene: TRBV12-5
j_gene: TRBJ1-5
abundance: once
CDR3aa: CASGLSRDRLNQPQHF
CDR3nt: TGTGCTAGTGGTTTGTCCCGGGACAGGCTCAATCAGCCCCAGCATTTT

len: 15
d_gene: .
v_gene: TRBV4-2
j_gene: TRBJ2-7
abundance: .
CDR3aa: CASSQDLDSTYEQYF
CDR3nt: TGTGCCAGCAGCCAAGATCTCGACAGTACCTACGAGCAGTACTTC

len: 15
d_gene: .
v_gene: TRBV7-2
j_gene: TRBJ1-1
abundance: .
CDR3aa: CASSSLGLVNTEAFF
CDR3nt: TGTGCCAGCAGCTCCCTGGGACTTGTAAACACTGAAGCTTTCTTT

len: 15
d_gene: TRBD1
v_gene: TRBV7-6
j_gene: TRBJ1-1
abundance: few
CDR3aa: CASTTRQGVNTEAFF
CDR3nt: TGTGCCAGCACCACTCGACAGGGGGTGAACACTGAAGCTTTCTTT

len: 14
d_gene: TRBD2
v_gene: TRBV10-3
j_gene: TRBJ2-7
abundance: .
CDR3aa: CAISELAGENEQYF
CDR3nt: TGTGCCATCAGTGAGTTGGCGGGGGAGAACGAGCAGTACTTC